This TCR beta chain appears in the sequencing data of a study of spatial heterogeneity in lung cancer. General study points: Resection saw ubiquitous expanded tumor TCRs appear in blood more than follow-up did.

Unique molecular identifiers, one per molecule, were present on every TCR cDNA molecule. Each CDR3 protein gets one entry after TCRdb re-called the 5' RACE reads with MiXCR. The data show 2,500 to 3,000 distinct CDR3 sequences, with less than 15% seen just once and roughly 60% held by the top ten. As to time point: sample taken at primary tumor resection. The input material, whole RNA from tumor, nontumor lung or frozen PBMC, was sequenced unsorted. A total of fewer than 80 untreated early-stage non-small cell lung cancer patients served as donors. The germline V gene encodes CDR1 SGHVS and CDR2 FQNEAQ. The CDR3 covers 15 residues. The ends lost 8 bases at V and 3 bases at J; junction bases unmatched: 11. By share of the sample, this clonotype is medium-sized. The antigen remains undetermined.

The material was PBMCs, obtained at surgery. The V and J genes are TRBV7-8 and TRBJ1-2, with 8 bases fitting TRBD1. This receptor was taken from a male donor with early-stage non-small cell lung cancer. CDR3 bases: TGTGCCAGCCAAAAACGGGGGACAGGCGACTATGGCTACACCTTC. It translates to CASQKRGTGDYGYTF.